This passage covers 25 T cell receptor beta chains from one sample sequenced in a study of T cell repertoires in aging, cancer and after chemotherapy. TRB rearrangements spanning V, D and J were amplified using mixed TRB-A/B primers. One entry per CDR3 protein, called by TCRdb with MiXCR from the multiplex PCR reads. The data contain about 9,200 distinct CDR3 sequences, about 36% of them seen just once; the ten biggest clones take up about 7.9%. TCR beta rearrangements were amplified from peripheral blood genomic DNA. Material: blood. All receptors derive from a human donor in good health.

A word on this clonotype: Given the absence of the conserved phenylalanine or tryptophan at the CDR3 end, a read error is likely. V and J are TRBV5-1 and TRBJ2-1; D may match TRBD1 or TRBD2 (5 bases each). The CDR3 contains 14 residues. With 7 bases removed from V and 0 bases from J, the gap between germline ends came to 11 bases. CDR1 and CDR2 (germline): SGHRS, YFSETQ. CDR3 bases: TGCGCCAGCGGGGGTTCTAGCTCCTACAATGAGCAGTTCTAC. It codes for CASGGSSSYNEQFY.

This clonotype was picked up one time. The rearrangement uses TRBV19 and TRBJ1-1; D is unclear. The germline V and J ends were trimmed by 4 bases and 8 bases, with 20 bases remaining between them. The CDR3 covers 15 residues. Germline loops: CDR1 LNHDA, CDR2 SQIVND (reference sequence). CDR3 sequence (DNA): TGTGCCAGTAGTAACCGGGTTAGAGTTAGATCCGAAGCTTTCTTT. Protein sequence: CASSNRVRVRSEAFF.

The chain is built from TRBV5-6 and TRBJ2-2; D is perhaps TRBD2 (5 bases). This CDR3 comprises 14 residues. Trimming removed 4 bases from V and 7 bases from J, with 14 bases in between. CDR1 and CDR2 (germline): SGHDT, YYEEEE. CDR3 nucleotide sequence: TGTGCCAGCAGCCCTGACACAGAGGGCGGGGAGCTGTTTTTT. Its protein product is CASSPDTEGGELFF.

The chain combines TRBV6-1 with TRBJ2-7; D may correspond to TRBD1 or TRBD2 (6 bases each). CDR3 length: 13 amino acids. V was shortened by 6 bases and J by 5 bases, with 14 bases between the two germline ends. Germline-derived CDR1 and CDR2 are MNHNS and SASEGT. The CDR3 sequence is CASRATGGNEQYF. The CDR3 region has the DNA TGTGCCAGCAGGGCGACCGGGGGCAACGAGCAGTACTTC.

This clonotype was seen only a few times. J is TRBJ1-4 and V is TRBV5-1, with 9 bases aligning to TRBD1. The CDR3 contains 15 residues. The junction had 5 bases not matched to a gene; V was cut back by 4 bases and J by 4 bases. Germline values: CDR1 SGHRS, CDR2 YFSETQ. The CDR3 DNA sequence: TGCGCCAGCAGCGCTCGGGGACAGGGTAATGAAAAACTGTTTTTT. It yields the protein CASSARGQGNEKLFF.

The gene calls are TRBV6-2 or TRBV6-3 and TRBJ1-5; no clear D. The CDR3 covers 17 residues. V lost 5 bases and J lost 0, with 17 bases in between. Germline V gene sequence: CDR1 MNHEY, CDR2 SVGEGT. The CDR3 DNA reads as TGTGCCAGCAGTGAGGATTGGTGGAGCAGTAGCAATCAGCCCCAGCATTTT. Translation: CASSEDWWSSSNQPQHF.

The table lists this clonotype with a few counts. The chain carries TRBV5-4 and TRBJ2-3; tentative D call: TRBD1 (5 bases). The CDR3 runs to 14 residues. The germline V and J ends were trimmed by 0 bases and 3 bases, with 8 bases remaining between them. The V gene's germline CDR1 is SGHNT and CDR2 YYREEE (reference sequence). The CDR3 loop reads CASSLGTRTDTQYF. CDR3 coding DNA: TGTGCCAGCAGCTTGGGGACACGGACAGATACGCAGTATTTT.

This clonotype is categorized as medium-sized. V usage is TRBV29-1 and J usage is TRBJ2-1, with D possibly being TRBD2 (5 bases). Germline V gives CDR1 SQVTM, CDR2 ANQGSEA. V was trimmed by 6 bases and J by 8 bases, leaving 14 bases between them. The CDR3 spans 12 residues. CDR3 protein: CSVTDGVDEQFF. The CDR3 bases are TGCAGCGTGACGGACGGGGTGGATGAGCAGTTCTTC.

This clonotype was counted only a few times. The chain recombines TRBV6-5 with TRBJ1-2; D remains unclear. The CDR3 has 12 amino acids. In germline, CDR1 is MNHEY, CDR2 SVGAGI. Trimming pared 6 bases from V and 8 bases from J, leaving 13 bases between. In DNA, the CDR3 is TGTGCCAGCAGCTCCGATGGCGTCGGCTACACCTTC. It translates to CASSSDGVGYTF.

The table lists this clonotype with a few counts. The CDR3: CAWGGDSRTDTQYF. The CDR3 nucleotides are TGTGCCTGGGGGGGGGATTCCCGCACAGATACGCAGTATTTT. The chain employs TRBV30 and TRBJ2-3; 7 positions agree with TRBD2. Germline CDR1 and CDR2: GTSNPN and SVGIG (reference sequence). The ends lost 5 bases at V and 1 base at J; junction bases unmatched: 6. The CDR3 covers 14 residues.

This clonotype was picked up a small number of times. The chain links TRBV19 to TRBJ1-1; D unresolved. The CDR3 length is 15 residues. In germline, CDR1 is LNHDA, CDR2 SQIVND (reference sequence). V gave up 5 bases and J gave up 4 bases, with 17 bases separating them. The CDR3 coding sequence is TGTGCCAGTAGTCCCCAGGCCCTATCCGGCACTGAAGCTTTCTTT. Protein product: CASSPQALSGTEAFF.

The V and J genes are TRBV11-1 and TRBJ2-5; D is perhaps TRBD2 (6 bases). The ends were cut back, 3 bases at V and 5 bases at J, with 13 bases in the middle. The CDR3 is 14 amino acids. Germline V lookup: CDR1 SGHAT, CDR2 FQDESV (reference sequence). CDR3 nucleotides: TGTGCCAGCAGCTTCCCGGGAGAAGGGGAGACCCAGTACTTC. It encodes CASSFPGEGETQYF.

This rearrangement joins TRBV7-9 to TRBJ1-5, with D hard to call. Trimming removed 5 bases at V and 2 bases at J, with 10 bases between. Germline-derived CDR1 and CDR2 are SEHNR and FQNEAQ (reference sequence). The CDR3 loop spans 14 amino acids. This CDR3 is CASSLDWGNQPQHF. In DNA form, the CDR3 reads TGTGCCAGCAGCCTTGATTGGGGCAATCAGCCCCAGCATTTT.

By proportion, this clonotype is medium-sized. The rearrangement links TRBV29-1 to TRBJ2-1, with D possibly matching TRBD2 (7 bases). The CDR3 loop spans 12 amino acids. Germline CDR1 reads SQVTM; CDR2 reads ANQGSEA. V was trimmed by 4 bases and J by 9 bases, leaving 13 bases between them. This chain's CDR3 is CSVGKRGGEQFF. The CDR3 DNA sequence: TGCAGCGTTGGGAAAAGGGGGGGTGAGCAGTTCTTC.

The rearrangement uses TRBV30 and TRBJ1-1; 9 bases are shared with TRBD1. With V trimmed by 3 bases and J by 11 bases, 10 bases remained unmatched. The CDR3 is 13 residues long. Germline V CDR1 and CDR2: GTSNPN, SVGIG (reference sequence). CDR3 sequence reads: CAWSAGQGTGAFF. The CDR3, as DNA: TGTGCCTGGAGCGCTGGACAGGGGACTGGGGCTTTCTTT.

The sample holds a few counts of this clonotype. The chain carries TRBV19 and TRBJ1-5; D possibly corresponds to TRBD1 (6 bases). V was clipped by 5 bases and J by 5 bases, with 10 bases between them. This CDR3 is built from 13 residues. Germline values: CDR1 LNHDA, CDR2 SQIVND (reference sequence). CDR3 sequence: CASSDWTDQPQHF. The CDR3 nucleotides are TGTGCCAGTAGTGACTGGACAGATCAGCCCCAGCATTTT.

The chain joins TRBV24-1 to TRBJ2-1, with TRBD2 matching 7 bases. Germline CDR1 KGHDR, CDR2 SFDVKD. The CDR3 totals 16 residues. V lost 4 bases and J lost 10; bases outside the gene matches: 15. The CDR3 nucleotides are TGTGCCACCAGTGACTCCGGGACTAACACCCCTCACGAGCAGTTCTTC. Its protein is CATSDSGTNTPHEQFF.

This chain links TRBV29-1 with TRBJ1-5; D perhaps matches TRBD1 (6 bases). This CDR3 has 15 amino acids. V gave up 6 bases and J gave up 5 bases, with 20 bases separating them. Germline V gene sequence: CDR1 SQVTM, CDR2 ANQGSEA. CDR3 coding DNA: TGCAGCGTAAAAAGGAGGGGCAGGGGTGATCAGCCCCAGCATTTT. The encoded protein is CSVKRRGRGDQPQHF.

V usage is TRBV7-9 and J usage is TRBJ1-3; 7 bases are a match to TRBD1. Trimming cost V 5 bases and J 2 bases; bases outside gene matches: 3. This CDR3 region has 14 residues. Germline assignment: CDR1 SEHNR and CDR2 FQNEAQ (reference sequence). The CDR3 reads CASSQQGTGNTIYF. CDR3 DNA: TGTGCCAGCAGCCAACAGGGGACTGGAAACACCATATATTTT. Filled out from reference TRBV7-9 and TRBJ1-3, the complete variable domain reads DTGVSQNPRHKITKRGQNVTFRCDPISEHNRLYWYRQTLGQGPEFLTYFQNEAQLEKSRLLSDRFSAERPKGSFSTLEIQRTEQGDSAMYLCASSQQGTGNTIYFGEGSWLTVV.

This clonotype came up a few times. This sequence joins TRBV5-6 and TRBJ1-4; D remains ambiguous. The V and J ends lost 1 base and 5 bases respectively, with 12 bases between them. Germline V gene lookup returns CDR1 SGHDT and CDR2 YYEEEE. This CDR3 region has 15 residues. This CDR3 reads CASSLMPSSNEKLFF. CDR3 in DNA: TGTGCCAGCAGCTTGATGCCAAGCAGCAATGAAAAACTGTTTTTT.

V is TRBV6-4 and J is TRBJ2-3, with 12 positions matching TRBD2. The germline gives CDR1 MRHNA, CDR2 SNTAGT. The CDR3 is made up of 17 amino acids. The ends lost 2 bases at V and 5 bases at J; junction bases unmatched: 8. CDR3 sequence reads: CASSDTWTSGNLDTQYF. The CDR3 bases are TGTGCCAGCAGTGACACATGGACTAGCGGGAACCTAGATACGCAGTATTTT.

The CDR3: CASSELSGRYEQYF. CDR3 DNA: TGTGCCAGCAGTGAACTTAGCGGGAGATACGAGCAGTACTTC. This sequence joins TRBV11-1 and TRBJ2-7, with 9 bases identical to TRBD2. Germline V CDR1 and CDR2: SGHAT, FQDESV (reference sequence). V lost 6 bases, J lost 4 bases, and 7 bases stayed unmatched. This CDR3 spans 14 amino acids.

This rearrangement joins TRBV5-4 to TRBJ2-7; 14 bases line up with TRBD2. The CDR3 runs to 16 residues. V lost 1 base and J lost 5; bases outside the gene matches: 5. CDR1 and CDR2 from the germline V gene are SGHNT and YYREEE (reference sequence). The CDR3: CASSLPGLAGVNEQYF. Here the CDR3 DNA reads TGTGCCAGCAGCTTGCCGGGACTAGCGGGAGTGAACGAGCAGTACTTC.

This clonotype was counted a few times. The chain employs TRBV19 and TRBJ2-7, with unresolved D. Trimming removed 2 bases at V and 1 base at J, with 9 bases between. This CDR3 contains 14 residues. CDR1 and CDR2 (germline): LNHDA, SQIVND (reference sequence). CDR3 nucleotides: TGTGCCAGTAGTATAACGGCCATTTCCTACGAGCAGTACTTC. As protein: CASSITAISYEQYF.

The CDR3 loop is CASRTLAGASYNEQFF. CDR3 in DNA: TGTGCCAGCAGGACGCTAGCGGGGGCCTCCTACAATGAGCAGTTCTTC. The genes are TRBV6-5 and TRBJ2-1, with TRBD2 matching over 10 bases. In germline, CDR1 is MNHEY, CDR2 SVGAGI. Losses at the gene ends were 6 bases for V and 0 bases for J; bases not matched to a gene: 5. The CDR3 runs 16 residues.